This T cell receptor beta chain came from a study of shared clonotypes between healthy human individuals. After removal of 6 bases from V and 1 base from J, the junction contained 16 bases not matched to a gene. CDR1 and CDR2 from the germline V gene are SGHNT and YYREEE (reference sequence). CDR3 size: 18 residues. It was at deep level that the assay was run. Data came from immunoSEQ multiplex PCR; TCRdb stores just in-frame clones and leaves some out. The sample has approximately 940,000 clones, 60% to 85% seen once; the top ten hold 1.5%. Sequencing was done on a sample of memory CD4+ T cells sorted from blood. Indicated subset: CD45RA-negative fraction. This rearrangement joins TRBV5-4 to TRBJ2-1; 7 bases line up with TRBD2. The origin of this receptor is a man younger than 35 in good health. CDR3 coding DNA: TGTGCCAGCACCCAGGGTGGGGCGGGAGTCCGTTCCTACAATGAGCAGTTCTTC. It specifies CASTQGGAGVRSYNEQFF.